This T cell receptor beta chain was found in a study of blood T cell repertoires in COVID-19 (dated by TCRdb to about 2020). About the study as a whole: The collaborator samples originated in the United States, Italy and Spain and spanned the acute and convalescent phases of COVID-19. Subjects who had been exposed to COVID-19, were actively infected with it, or had recovered from it provided the deeply sampled blood TCRbeta repertoires that made up the dataset. The repertoires were released in a freely available public database intended as a resource for research on the immune response to SARS-CoV-2. Where available, HLA class I and class II types were taken from metadata supplied by the sample provider and were not determined by assay-based typing. The material from the prospective study consisted of cDNA or gDNA derived from T cells, B-cell-depleted T cells, or PBMCs. The samples were drawn from two sources: the first 160 participants of the ongoing ImmuneRACE study, and fewer than 1,500 subjects contributed by 6 global collaborators. Nearly every sample came with metadata listing a de-identified subject ID, COVID-19 status, age in years and sex.

Of note for this clone: Its antigen is still unknown. Base qualities were left out, and no much larger clone turns up one base away.

Broader findings and caveats from the paper: The amount of clinical and demographic metadata varied by source and participant and was provided uncurated.

Participants in the prospective study were enrolled through a virtual design, were aged roughly 18 to 90 years, and lived in 24 United States geographic areas. To assign participants to cohorts, the prospective study relied on clinical history that participants themselves reported in a screening survey and a study questionnaire. Recovered participants in ImmuneRACE Cohort 3 were defined as having two consecutive negative NP/OP PCR tests, clearance from a healthcare professional, or resolution of symptoms. In the prospective study, mobile phlebotomists collected whole blood, serum and a nasopharyngeal or oropharyngeal swab from each participant. Over a roughly two-month period, participants in the prospective study had the option of providing additional blood draws and questionnaires. Before DNA extraction, blood samples from the prospective study were shipped at room temperature or frozen. TCRbeta CDR3 regions were amplified from genomic DNA using the immunoSEQ Assay, a bias-controlled multiplex PCR. The paper's processing steps were these. The number of nucleated cells in each sample was estimated by amplification of reference gene primers within the assay. To quantify the absolute abundance of each unique TCRbeta CDR3 rearrangement, sequence reads were collapsed and filtered. Productive Simpson clonality was computed per sample as the square root of Simpson's diversity index over productive rearrangements. This immuneACCESS table, as held by TCRdb, lists in-frame sequences with V and J called but not all clones. Of the missing ones, under half trace to an unresolved V gene in checked studies; the others have no known cause. The D gene and trimming were derived from the DNA, and the V and J assignments and clone size from that table. This sample comprises roughly 250,000 clones, just over 90% of them detected only once. Of the sample, 1.5% to 2% is held by the ten largest clones.

The sequencing sample was made of PBMCs or T cells enriched from blood (not recorded which). This receptor was identified in a woman aged 18 to 35 who had recovered from COVID-19.

The encoded CDR3 is CASSYLRTSRMETQYF. The DNA sequence is given as TGTGCCAGCAGTTACCTCCGGACTAGTCGGATGGAGACCCAGTACTTC. The rearranged segments are TRBV6-5 and TRBJ2-5; 7 middle bases align to TRBD2. Spanning cysteine to phenylalanine, the CDR3 consists of 16 amino acids. The CDR3 DNA has 48 bases and is translated from base 1. CDR1 and CDR2 were assigned from the germline V gene as MNHEY and SVGAGI. After removal of 2 bases from V and 5 bases from J, the junction retains 11 bases not matched to a gene.